The subject of this entry is one TCR beta chain. This sample stems from a study of blood T cell repertoires in COVID-19. Germline trimming cut 7 bases from V and 9 bases from J; bases unmatched to any gene: 18. CDR1 and CDR2 from the germline V gene are MRHNA and SNTAGT. The CDR3 sequence is 17 residues long. The table came from immunoSEQ multiplex PCR; TCRdb's copy has only in-frame clones and leaves some out. Counted here are roughly 230,000 clones, around four fifths occurring once; the ten biggest clones make up just under 6.5%. This chain connects TRBV6-4 to TRBJ1-2; 12 nucleotides agree with TRBD1. Input material: peripheral blood. The source is a woman aged 55-70 years with active or convalescent COVID-19. CDR3 loop: CASTPEPGQGAVGSYTF. In DNA form, the CDR3 reads TGTGCCAGCACCCCCGAGCCGGGACAGGGGGCTGTTGGGAGCTACACCTTC.